This passage covers 17 T cell receptor beta chains from one sample sequenced in a study of shared clonotypes between healthy human individuals. Measured with immunoSEQ multiplex PCR; TCRdb has only the in-frame clones, and not every one. The sample yields about 1.5 million clones, 95% to 99% seen once. The sequenced sample consisted of naive CD4+ T cells sorted from blood. Subset denoted: CD45RA+ positively selected. The receptors derive from a man aged 25-45 years in good health.

The V and J genes are TRBV27 and TRBJ2-1, with D tentatively TRBD2 (5 bases). CDR3 length equals 13 residues. Germline-derived CDR1 and CDR2 are MNHEY and SMNVEV (reference sequence). Trimming stripped 3 bases from V and 9 bases from J, with 12 bases between. The CDR3 region is CASSFGKVGEQFF. The DNA of the CDR3 is TGTGCCAGCAGTTTCGGGAAAGTGGGTGAGCAGTTCTTC.

This clone appeared a single time. The rearrangement links TRBV18 to TRBJ1-3, with TRBD1 matching 7 bases. CDR1 is KGHSH, CDR2 LQKENI, per germline. Losses at the gene ends were 0 bases for V and 7 bases for J; bases not matched to a gene: 9. The CDR3 spans 16 residues. In DNA, the CDR3 is TGTGCCAGCTCACCACCCGGGACAGATGCGGTGAACACCATATATTTT. It encodes CASSPPGTDAVNTIYF. The variable domain in full, with the rest retrieved from reference TRBV18 and TRBJ1-3, is NAGVMQNPRHLVRRRGQEARLRCSPMKGHSHVYWYRQLPEEGLKFMVYLQKENIIDESGMPKERFSAEFPKEGPSILRIQQVVRGDSAAYFCASSPPGTDAVNTIYFGEGSWLTVV.

V gene TRBV5-1 combines with J gene TRBJ2-1; D call uncertain. Trimming took off 0 bases at V and 1 base at J, with 8 bases between the two ends. The germline CDR1 and CDR2 sequences are SGHRS and YFSETQ. The CDR3 runs 15 residues. Written as DNA, the CDR3 is TGCGCCAGCAGCTTGGATACTGGATCCTACAATGAGCAGTTCTTC. Protein: CASSLDTGSYNEQFF. Supplemented by reference TRBV5-1 and TRBJ2-1, the full variable domain reads KAGVTQTPRYLIKTRGQQVTLSCSPISGHRSVSWYQQTPGQGLQFLFEYFSETQRNKGNFPGRFSGRQFSNSRSEMNVSTLELGDSALYLCASSLDTGSYNEQFFGPGTRLTVL.

V gene TRBV5-1 combines with J gene TRBJ2-1; 14 nucleotides match TRBD2. The trim removed 4 bases at V and 11 bases at J, leaving 8 bases unmatched. Germline values: CDR1 SGHRS, CDR2 YFSETQ. This CDR3 comprises 15 residues. Here the CDR3 DNA reads TGCGCCAGCAGCGGAGGACTAGCGGGAGGTGAGAAGCAGTTCTTC. Its translation is CASSGGLAGGEKQFF.

The chain recombines TRBV19 with TRBJ2-3; no clear D. CDR3 size: 14 residues. Trimming took 6 bases from V and 8 from J, leaving 18 bases between them. Germline V lookup: CDR1 LNHDA, CDR2 SQIVND (reference sequence). CDR3 DNA: TGTGCCAGTAGCAGGATGGAGAGACGTGCTACGCAGTATTTT. The encoded protein is CASSRMERRATQYF.

The chain recombines TRBV6-6 with TRBJ2-3; 10 bases line up with TRBD2. J gave up 3 bases and V 6 bases, and 3 bases lay outside the gene matches. CDR1 and CDR2 (germline): MNHNY, SVGAGI (reference sequence). The CDR3 consists of 14 residues. CDR3 loop: CASSPGLATDTQYF. The CDR3 nucleotides read TGTGCCAGCAGCCCGGGACTAGCGACAGATACGCAGTATTTT.

This chain uses TRBV7-3 with TRBJ2-1; tentatively, D is TRBD1 (5 bases). Germline lookup yields CDR1 SGHTA and CDR2 FQGTGA. CDR3 length: 15 residues. Trimming shortened V by 1 base and J by 8 bases, and 15 bases separated the two germline ends. CDR3 bases: TGTGCCAGCAGCTTAAATCCAGGGATGGGCCATGAGCAGTTCTTC. Translated: CASSLNPGMGHEQFF. Filled out from reference TRBV7-3 and TRBJ2-1, the complete variable domain reads GAGVSQTPSNKVTEKGKYVELRCDPISGHTALYWYRQSLGQGPEFLIYFQGTGAADDSGLPNDRFFAVRPEGSVSTLKIQRTERGDSAVYLCASSLNPGMGHEQFFGPGTRLTVL.

About this clone itself: Within the sample, other DNA sequences also encode this same CDR3. The V call is TRBV28, the J call TRBJ1-2; maybe TRBD1 (5 bases). V lost 3 bases and J 5 bases, leaving 10 bases between the germline ends. CDR3 size: 13 residues. Germline-derived CDR1 and CDR2 are MDHEN and SYDVKM. Here the CDR3 DNA reads TGTGCCAGCAGTTTCGGTCGGGGGTATGGCTACACCTTC. It codes for CASSFGRGYGYTF.

This chain joins TRBV9 and TRBJ2-7, with D hard to call. Trimming took 0 bases from V and 2 from J, leaving 15 bases between them. This CDR3 is built from 16 residues. CDR1 and CDR2 from the germline V gene are SGDLS and YYNGEE. The CDR3 here is CASSVAPLPNPYEQYF. CDR3 sequence (DNA): TGTGCCAGCAGCGTAGCTCCGCTACCCAATCCCTACGAGCAGTACTTC. Drawing the rest from reference TRBV9 and TRBJ2-7, the complete variable domain is DSGVTQTPKHLITATGQRVTLRCSPRSGDLSVYWYQQSLDQGLQFLIQYYNGEERAKGNILERFSAQQFPDLHSELNLSSLELGDSALYFCASSVAPLPNPYEQYFGPGTRLTVT.

The V gene is TRBV7-9, the J gene TRBJ2-1, with TRBD2 identical over 8 bases. CDR1 and CDR2 from the germline V gene are SEHNR and FQNEAQ (reference sequence). The CDR3 contains 15 residues. V lost 3 bases and J lost 3; bases outside the gene matches: 4. The CDR3 protein is CASSLREVGYNEQFF. In DNA form, the CDR3 reads TGTGCCAGCAGCTTGCGGGAGGTCGGCTACAATGAGCAGTTCTTC.

Of note for this clone: A junction end diverges from the germline sequence, so it may reflect a read error. The chain recombines TRBV30 with TRBJ1-2; D not certain. This CDR3 has 12 residues. Germline V lookup: CDR1 GTSNPN, CDR2 SVGIG (reference sequence). The CDR3 DNA reads as TGTGCCTGGAGCCGGGCTCGGGGAACTCCCGCCTTC. This codes for CAWSRARGTPAF.

The chain carries TRBV9 and TRBJ2-3, with 7 bases aligning to TRBD1. Losses at the gene ends were 3 bases for V and 1 base for J; bases not matched to a gene: 11. The length of the CDR3 is 17 residues. Germline CDR1 SGDLS, CDR2 YYNGEE. CDR3 bases: TGTGCCAGCAGCGCCCACCCCCCAGACAGGGGCACAGATACGCAGTATTTT. Amino acids: CASSAHPPDRGTDTQYF.

V is TRBV7-9 and J is TRBJ2-2, with D perhaps matching TRBD2 (5 bases). CDR1 is SEHNR and CDR2 is FQNEAQ in the germline V gene (reference sequence). With 6 bases removed from V and 5 bases from J, the gap between germline ends came to 13 bases. The CDR3 is 14 amino acids. The CDR3 DNA follows: TGTGCCAGCAGAACTTGGACTGGGACCGGGGAGCTGTTTTTT. Translated, it gives CASRTWTGTGELFF.

The V call is TRBV2, the J call TRBJ2-7; TRBD2 matches at 12 bases. This CDR3 comprises 15 residues. Germline V lookup: CDR1 SNHLY, CDR2 FYNNEI. V lost 5 bases to trimming and J lost 3 bases; unmatched junction nucleotides: 5. CDR3 sequence reads: CASSLTSGRIYEQYF. Written as DNA, the CDR3 is TGTGCCAGCAGTCTTACTAGCGGGAGGATCTACGAGCAGTACTTC. Full variable domain (outside the CDR3, taken from reference TRBV2 and TRBJ2-7): EPEVTQTPSHQVTQMGQEVILRCVPISNHLYFYWYRQILGQKVEFLVSFYNNEISEKSEIFDDQFSVERPDGSNFTLKIRSTKLEDSAMYFCASSLTSGRIYEQYFGPGTRLTVT.

This rearrangement joins TRBV18 to TRBJ1-4; TRBD1 agrees at 7 bases. The CDR3 contains 15 residues. The V gene's germline CDR1 is KGHSH and CDR2 LQKENI. Germline trimming cut 4 bases from V and 2 bases from J; bases unmatched to any gene: 4. In nucleotides, the CDR3 is TGTGCCAGCTCACAAACAGGGGCGACTAATGAAAAACTGTTTTTT. It encodes CASSQTGATNEKLFF.

V usage is TRBV9 and J usage is TRBJ2-3; D is perhaps TRBD1 (6 bases). The CDR3 runs to 16 residues. Germline V gene lookup returns CDR1 SGDLS and CDR2 YYNGEE. Trimming shortened V by 3 bases and J by 3 bases, and 17 bases separated the two germline ends. The CDR3 is CASSGSFDRRTDTQYF. Here the CDR3 DNA reads TGTGCCAGCAGCGGTTCCTTTGACAGGAGGACAGATACGCAGTATTTT. Looking up the rest from reference TRBV9 and TRBJ2-3 gives the full variable domain: DSGVTQTPKHLITATGQRVTLRCSPRSGDLSVYWYQQSLDQGLQFLIQYYNGEERAKGNILERFSAQQFPDLHSELNLSSLELGDSALYFCASSGSFDRRTDTQYFGPGTRLTVL.

To note about this clone: Within the sample, other DNA sequences also encode this same CDR3. This chain links TRBV18 with TRBJ2-2; no reliable D call. CDR3 size: 12 residues. CDR1 KGHSH and CDR2 LQKENI come from the germline V gene. V lost 3 bases, J lost 2 bases, and 1 base lay in between. The CDR3 is CASSPNTGELFF. CDR3 in DNA: TGTGCCAGCTCACCCAACACCGGGGAGCTGTTTTTT. Filled out from reference TRBV18 and TRBJ2-2, the complete variable domain reads NAGVMQNPRHLVRRRGQEARLRCSPMKGHSHVYWYRQLPEEGLKFMVYLQKENIIDESGMPKERFSAEFPKEGPSILRIQQVVRGDSAAYFCASSPNTGELFFGEGSRLTVL.